The 28 T cell receptor beta chains given below trace back to one sample, sequenced in a study of shared clonotypes between healthy human individuals. Clones were read by immunoSEQ multiplex PCR, and TCRdb kept only the in-frame ones, dropping some. The sample has 2 million or so clones, 85% to 95% seen once. The source material was naive CD4+ T cells sorted from blood. Described subset: CD45RA+ positively selected. The source is a young man in good health.

The sample holds one count of this clone. This chain joins TRBV5-1 and TRBJ2-7, with D possibly TRBD1 on 6 matching bases. The CDR3 has 14 residues. Germline CDR1 SGHRS, CDR2 YFSETQ. Trimming took off 4 bases at V and 6 bases at J, with 17 bases between the two ends. The CDR3 loop reads CASSILEPGAEQYF. CDR3 bases: TGCGCCAGCAGCATCCTTGAGCCAGGGGCCGAGCAGTACTTC.

The V gene is TRBV9, the J gene TRBJ2-7; 10 bases align to TRBD2. There are 14 residues in the CDR3. Trimming removed 2 bases from V and 5 bases from J; junction bases left unmatched: 4. Per the germline V gene, CDR1 is SGDLS and CDR2 is YYNGEE. Written as DNA, the CDR3 is TGTGCCAGCAGCGTTAGCGGGAGGCTCAACGAGCAGTACTTC. Translated, it gives CASSVSGRLNEQYF. Full variable domain (outside the CDR3, taken from reference TRBV9 and TRBJ2-7): DSGVTQTPKHLITATGQRVTLRCSPRSGDLSVYWYQQSLDQGLQFLIQYYNGEERAKGNILERFSAQQFPDLHSELNLSSLELGDSALYFCASSVSGRLNEQYFGPGTRLTVT.

This clone showed up just once. V is TRBV27 and J is TRBJ1-5; D perhaps matches TRBD1 (5 bases). V lost 5 bases and J lost 6, with 11 bases in between. Germline CDR1 and CDR2: MNHEY and SMNVEV (reference sequence). The CDR3 extends over 13 amino acids. The CDR3 nucleotides are TGTGCCAGCAGTGGGGACTGGCTTCAGCCCCAGCATTTT. Amino acids: CASSGDWLQPQHF.

J is TRBJ1-6 and V is TRBV7-9; 7 bases line up with TRBD1. Germline V gene data show CDR1 as SEHNR and CDR2 as FQNEAQ (reference sequence). The junction had 8 bases not matched to a gene; V was cut back by 5 bases and J by 7 bases. The CDR3 runs to 15 residues. This CDR3 reads CASSASTGNNSPLHF. The DNA of the CDR3 is TGTGCCAGCAGCGCGTCGACAGGGAACAATTCACCCCTCCACTTT.

V gene TRBV28 combines with J gene TRBJ1-3; D gene ambiguous. Germline CDR1 MDHEN, CDR2 SYDVKM. CDR3 length: 15 residues. V shed 9 bases and J shed 1 base, with 16 bases lying between them. CDR3 sequence (DNA): TGTGCCAGTGCACACCAATCCCTTTCTGGAAACACCATATATTTT. It is translated as CASAHQSLSGNTIYF.

V and J are TRBV28 and TRBJ1-2, with 11 nucleotides matching TRBD1. Germline lookup yields CDR1 MDHEN and CDR2 SYDVKM. The junction had 16 bases not matched to a gene; V was cut back by 6 bases and J by 7 bases. The CDR3 consists of 17 residues. Here the CDR3 DNA reads TGTGCCAGCAGCCCTGTAATGAAAGGACAGGGGGCTCTTGGCTACACCTTC. Translated, it gives CASSPVMKGQGALGYTF.

The V gene is TRBV1, the J gene TRBJ2-1. TRBV1 is classified as a pseudogene. The CDR3 has 10 residues. The CDR3 sequence is CTSSLCEQFF. The CDR3 DNA reads TGCACCAGCAGCCTGTGTGAGCAGTTCTTC.

The rearrangement links TRBV5-4 to TRBJ1-4; no reliable D call. V dropped 1 base and J dropped 5 bases, with 18 bases sitting between them. CDR1 is SGHNT and CDR2 is YYREEE in the germline V gene (reference sequence). The CDR3 spans 17 residues. In nucleotides, the CDR3 is TGTGCCAGCAGCTTGTTTTGGGTCGACGGTACCAATGAAAAACTGTTTTTT. It specifies CASSLFWVDGTNEKLFF.

The chain carries TRBV5-6 and TRBJ2-7; 7 bases fit TRBD2. V lost 2 bases to trimming and J lost 3 bases; unmatched junction nucleotides: 5. In germline, CDR1 is SGHDT, CDR2 YYEEEE. The CDR3 spans 14 residues. The CDR3 is CASSFYGGIYEQYF. The CDR3 DNA reads TGTGCCAGCAGCTTTTACGGGGGGATCTACGAGCAGTACTTC.

V and J are TRBV7-2 and TRBJ2-2, with 7 bases identical to TRBD2. V was clipped by 3 bases and J by 8 bases; unmatched bases: 9. The CDR3 consists of 15 residues. CDR1 is SGHTA, CDR2 FQGNSA, per germline. CDR3 nucleotides: TGTGCCAGCAGCTTCGCTAGCGGACCCACGGGGGAGCTGTTTTTT. Its translation: CASSFASGPTGELFF.

This clone has a single count. J is TRBJ2-7 and V is TRBV6-6; 7 nucleotides agree with TRBD1. The trim removed 2 bases at V and 6 bases at J, leaving 7 bases unmatched. The CDR3 length is 14 residues. Looked up from germline, CDR1 is MNHNY and CDR2 is SVGAGI (reference sequence). DNA for the CDR3: TGTGCCAGCAGTTACAGTAGACAGGGTAGCGAGCAGTACTTC. Encoded protein: CASSYSRQGSEQYF.

The table lists this clone with a count of one. The chain links TRBV6-1 to TRBJ2-7; TRBD1 matches at 7 bases. CDR1 and CDR2 from the germline V gene are MNHNS and SASEGT. The trim removed 1 base at V and 1 base at J, leaving 10 bases unmatched. The CDR3 is 17 amino acids. CDR3 in DNA: TGTGCCAGCAGTGAAGATTTCGGTTGGACAGGATCCTACGAGCAGTACTTC. Its translation: CASSEDFGWTGSYEQYF.

The chain couples TRBV5-1 to TRBJ1-6, with no clear D. The germline gives CDR1 SGHRS, CDR2 YFSETQ. V lost 0 bases to trimming and J lost 8 bases, with 15 bases between them. The CDR3 consists of 16 residues. Here the CDR3 reads CASSLGLGGGDSPLHF. CDR3 coding DNA: TGCGCCAGCAGCTTGGGCTTGGGCGGAGGAGATTCACCCCTCCACTTT. The full variable domain, in which reference TRBV5-1 and TRBJ1-6 provide the parts outside the CDR3, is KAGVTQTPRYLIKTRGQQVTLSCSPISGHRSVSWYQQTPGQGLQFLFEYFSETQRNKGNFPGRFSGRQFSNSRSEMNVSTLELGDSALYLCASSLGLGGGDSPLHFGNGTRLTVT.

In regard to this clone: Distinct nucleotide sequences in the sample also encode this CDR3. This sequence joins TRBV11-3 and TRBJ2-5; D is undetermined. Between the trimmed V and J ends, which lost 0 bases and 5 bases, there was a span of 4 bases. CDR3 size: 12 residues. CDR1 is SGHNT, CDR2 YENEEA, per germline. CDR3 protein: CASSLDSETQYF. The CDR3 bases are TGTGCCAGCAGCTTAGATTCCGAGACCCAGTACTTC.

The chain carries TRBV19 and TRBJ1-5; D not certain. This CDR3 has 15 amino acids. V shed 4 bases and J shed 7 bases, with 17 bases lying between them. Germline lookup yields CDR1 LNHDA and CDR2 SQIVND (reference sequence). The CDR3 DNA is TGTGCCAGTAGTAATACCGGCGGCCACGTACAGCCCCAGCATTTT. Translating it yields CASSNTGGHVQPQHF. The full variable domain, completed using reference TRBV19 and TRBJ1-5, is DGGITQSPKYLFRKEGQNVTLSCEQNLNHDAMYWYRQDPGQGLRLIYYSQIVNDFQKGDIAEGYSVSREKKESFPLTVTSAQKNPTAFYLCASSNTGGHVQPQHFGDGTRLSIL.

A word on this clone: A much larger clone is a single base away; this may be a read error. Other DNA sequences within the sample encode an identical CDR3. The chain combines TRBV5-6 with TRBJ2-7; D is uncertain. Per the germline V gene, CDR1 is SGHDT and CDR2 is YYEEEE. V lost 0 bases, J lost 4 bases, and 2 bases lay in between. The CDR3 consists of 11 residues. CDR3 sequence (DNA): TGTGCCAGCAGCTTGGAATACGAGCAGTACTTC. This encodes CASSLEYEQYF.

The rearrangement joins TRBV6-1 to TRBJ1-6; possibly TRBD1 for D (6 bases). The CDR3 has 12 residues. The germline V and J ends were trimmed by 7 bases and 10 bases, with 11 bases remaining between them. From germline, CDR1 is MNHNS and CDR2 SASEGT. The CDR3 loop is CASTAGESPLHF. CDR3 DNA: TGTGCCAGCACGGCAGGGGAATCACCCCTCCACTTT.

The genes are TRBV4-1 and TRBJ1-5; possible D gene TRBD1, 5 bases. The CDR3 contains 18 residues. The V gene's germline CDR1 is MGHRA and CDR2 YSYEKL. The V end lost 0 bases, the J end lost 7 bases, and 22 bases lay between the germline ends. CDR3 coding DNA: TGCGCCAGCAGCCAAGAGAATTCTCTAGGGATTTGGGGGCAGCCCCAGCATTTT. This translates into CASSQENSLGIWGQPQHF.

On this clone: In the same sample, other DNA sequences code for this CDR3. This chain joins TRBV5-1 and TRBJ2-3; 7 bases are shared with TRBD1. This CDR3 contains 15 residues. The V gene's germline CDR1 is SGHRS and CDR2 YFSETQ. Trimming took 0 bases from V and 2 from J; bases not matched to a gene: 3. The CDR3 here is CASSLGDRDTDTQYF. CDR3 sequence (DNA): TGCGCCAGCAGCTTGGGTGACAGGGACACAGATACGCAGTATTTT.

The genes are TRBV13 and TRBJ2-5; D is unclear. The V end was cut by 3 bases, the J end by 5 bases, with 10 bases between. The germline V gene encodes CDR1 PRHDT and CDR2 FYEKMQ (reference sequence). The CDR3 consists of 13 residues. The CDR3 nucleotides read TGTGCCAGCAGCTTTAGTCCGCGGGAGACCCAGTACTTC. Amino acid sequence: CASSFSPRETQYF. The whole variable domain, remainder taken from reference TRBV13 and TRBJ2-5, is AAGVIQSPRHLIKEKRETATLKCYPIPRHDTVYWYQQGPGQDPQFLISFYEKMQSDKGSIPDRFSAQQFSDYHSELNMSSLELGDSALYFCASSFSPRETQYFGPGTRLLVL.

CDR3 sequence: CATRGATTDTQYF. For the CDR3, the DNA is TGTGCCACCCGGGGAGCAACGACAGATACGCAGTATTTT. The chain uses TRBV10-3 and TRBJ2-3; tentative D call: TRBD2 (5 bases). CDR3 length: 13 amino acids. From germline, CDR1 is ENHRY and CDR2 SYGVKD. Trimming shortened V by 10 bases and J by 3 bases, and 14 bases separated the two germline ends.

For this clone: The same CDR3 is also encoded by other DNA sequences in this sample. This chain joins TRBV5-1 and TRBJ2-3, with 9 nucleotides matching TRBD2. Unmatched junction bases numbered 4, after V lost 4 bases and J lost 1 base. CDR1 SGHRS and CDR2 YFSETQ come from the germline V gene. The CDR3 is 15 amino acids. Here the CDR3 reads CASSLPSGGTDTQYF. The CDR3 DNA follows: TGCGCCAGCAGCCTGCCTAGCGGGGGCACAGATACGCAGTATTTT.

This chain uses TRBV6-1 with TRBJ1-5; no clear D. Trimming stripped 0 bases from V and 7 bases from J, with 13 bases between. The germline CDR1 and CDR2 sequences are MNHNS and SASEGT. This CDR3 has 15 amino acids. DNA of the CDR3: TGTGCCAGCAGTGAAGCGAGGTCCGCCGGGCAGCCCCAGCATTTT. It yields the protein CASSEARSAGQPQHF.

As for this clone: The sample has other DNA sequences that encode this CDR3 too. The chain carries TRBV5-1 and TRBJ2-3, with 13 bases fitting TRBD2. The CDR3 has 18 residues. J was trimmed by 3 bases and V by 1 base; bases with no gene match: 8. Germline CDR1 and CDR2: SGHRS and YFSETQ. The CDR3 here is CASSLTSGRALGTDTQYF. CDR3 sequence (DNA): TGCGCCAGCAGCTTGACTAGCGGGAGGGCCTTAGGAACAGATACGCAGTATTTT.

The J gene is TRBJ2-1, the V gene TRBV7-6; D remains ambiguous. Trimming took off 3 bases at V and 0 bases at J, with 12 bases between the two ends. Per the germline V gene, CDR1 is SGHVS and CDR2 is FNYEAQ. The CDR3 is made up of 16 amino acids. This CDR3 is CASSFTGGSSYNEQFF. Here the CDR3 DNA reads TGTGCCAGCAGCTTCACGGGCGGAAGCTCCTACAATGAGCAGTTCTTC.

The chain has TRBV19 and TRBJ1-1, with D unclear. Germline V CDR1 and CDR2: LNHDA, SQIVND (reference sequence). Trimming left V 5 bases short and J 5 bases short, with 9 bases between. This CDR3 is 12 amino acids long. DNA of the CDR3: TGTGCCAGTAGTCAGATTTGGACTGAAGCTTTCTTT. Translated, it gives CASSQIWTEAFF.

This clone was detected only a few times. This chain links TRBV5-1 with TRBJ1-6; 8 positions agree with TRBD1. The CDR3 totals 16 residues. Germline CDR1 and CDR2: SGHRS and YFSETQ. V trimming: 4 bases; J trimming: 9 bases; junction bases outside the gene matches: 12. CDR3 coding DNA: TGCGCCAGCAGCCCAGAGGTAGGACAGGGTTTTTCACCCCTCCACTTT. Residues: CASSPEVGQGFSPLHF. Full variable domain (remainder filled in from reference TRBV5-1 and TRBJ1-6): KAGVTQTPRYLIKTRGQQVTLSCSPISGHRSVSWYQQTPGQGLQFLFEYFSETQRNKGNFPGRFSGRQFSNSRSEMNVSTLELGDSALYLCASSPEVGQGFSPLHFGNGTRLTVT.

This clone was seen just once. The V gene is TRBV5-1, the J gene TRBJ2-4, with D possibly being TRBD1 (5 bases). V lost 4 bases and J 8 bases, leaving 19 bases between the germline ends. The V gene's germline CDR1 is SGHRS and CDR2 YFSETQ. The CDR3 runs 15 residues. CDR3 coding DNA: TGCGCCAGCAGCAAAAACCGTCCAGGGTGGGACATTCAGTACTTC. Amino acid sequence: CASSKNRPGWDIQYF.